One sample yielded the 16 T cell receptor beta chains listed below, sequenced in a study of human T cells and chemical hapten exposure (dated by TCRdb to about 2021). Libraries were made using RACE. Instrument on record: NextSeq 500. Starting from the raw public reads, TCRdb applied fastp trimming at Q25, assembled clones with MiXCR and retained in-frame beta chains. Under each unique CDR3 protein, matching rows form one entry showing the most common genes and DNA. The sample table contains 150,000 to 200,000 distinct CDR3 sequences; only one count was recorded for around a quarter of them. Of the sample, about 2.5% is held by the ten largest clones. Read against the paper, the sample's time point label means: patch test 3, about 24 weeks after DPC sensitization. This specimen's treatment or condition label, per the study, means: therapeutic diphenylcyclopropenone sensitization with weekly scalp DPC.

This specimen was whole blood, taken in connection with sensitization to the hapten diphenylcyclopropenone (DPC). These receptors came from a woman aged 35 to 49 with alopecia areata. Some clones in this sample may be carry-over from other donors' samples.

The CDR3 nucleotides are TGCAGTGCTAGAGATCTGGGACGATCCTACAATGAGCAGTTCTTC. This encodes CSARDLGRSYNEQFF. The V call is TRBV20-1, the J call TRBJ2-1; D might be TRBD1 or TRBD2, each matching 5 bases. V lost 0 bases to trimming and J lost 1 base, with 10 bases between them. Germline loops: CDR1 DFQATT, CDR2 SNEGSKA (reference sequence). The CDR3 is made up of 15 amino acids.

V usage is TRBV4-2 and J usage is TRBJ1-2; the D is unclear. The CDR3 runs to 15 residues. Per germline, CDR1 LGHNA and CDR2 YNFKEQ. The V end lost 0 bases, the J end lost 4 bases, and 12 bases lay between the germline ends. The CDR3 protein is CASSQDLGTLYGYTF. The DNA of the CDR3 is TGTGCCAGCAGCCAAGATTTGGGCACACTCTATGGCTACACCTTC.

This chain links TRBV4-3 with TRBJ2-7; 7 positions agree with TRBD1. The length of the CDR3 is 15 residues. Germline lookup yields CDR1 LGHNA and CDR2 YSLEER. Germline trimming cut 2 bases from V and 3 bases from J; bases unmatched to any gene: 7. The CDR3 sequence: CASSQSEGANYEQYF. CDR3 nucleotide sequence: TGCGCCAGCAGCCAAAGTGAGGGGGCCAACTACGAGCAGTACTTC.

The chain has TRBV4-2 and TRBJ2-1; 13 bases fit TRBD2. There are 15 residues in the CDR3. The V gene's germline CDR1 is LGHNA and CDR2 YNFKEQ. V trimming: 4 bases; J trimming: 9 bases; junction bases outside the gene matches: 6. The CDR3 spells CASSLAGLAGTEQFF. As DNA, the CDR3 is TGTGCCAGCAGCCTCGCGGGACTAGCGGGAACTGAGCAGTTCTTC.

This chain connects TRBV29-1 to TRBJ2-3; possibly TRBD2 for D (6 bases). Looked up from germline, CDR1 is SQVTM and CDR2 is ANQGSEA. Trimming shortened V by 6 bases and J by 2 bases, and 15 bases separated the two germline ends. This CDR3 has 14 residues. The CDR3 sequence is CSVEGRTHTDTQYF. In DNA, the CDR3 is TGCAGCGTGGAGGGACGGACTCACACAGATACGCAGTATTTT.

The rearrangement links TRBV6-5 to TRBJ1-2; the D is unclear. Trimming removed 3 bases at V and 10 bases at J, with 9 bases between. This CDR3 region has 11 residues. The germline CDR1 and CDR2 sequences are MNHEY and SVGAGI. CDR3 sequence: CASSYRQTYTF. The CDR3 bases are TGTGCCAGCAGTTATCGGCAGACCTACACCTTC.

This clonotype has more than one count but fewer than ten. The chain is built from TRBV3-1 and TRBJ2-7; TRBD2 matches at 7 bases. Germline lookup yields CDR1 LGHDT and CDR2 YNNKEL (reference sequence). Trimming took 3 bases from V and 6 from J; bases not matched to a gene: 8. The length of the CDR3 is 14 residues. CDR3 sequence: CASSQADTGGEQYF. The CDR3 DNA is TGTGCCAGCAGCCAGGCAGACACGGGGGGCGAGCAGTACTTC.

This clonotype appeared many times. The chain links TRBV5-4 to TRBJ2-1, with D perhaps assigned TRBD1 or TRBD2 (5 bases each). CDR3 length equals 15 residues. Trimming left V 0 bases short and J 7 bases short, with 14 bases between. The V gene's germline CDR1 is SGHNT and CDR2 YYREEE (reference sequence). The chain's CDR3 is CASSLAGAEGNEQFF. The DNA for the CDR3 is TGTGCCAGCAGCTTGGCCGGGGCAGAAGGGAATGAGCAGTTCTTC.

This clonotype was counted only a few times. The rearrangement uses TRBV5-1 and TRBJ2-3; tentative D call: TRBD2 (6 bases). V was trimmed by 2 bases and J by 4 bases, leaving 14 bases between them. The CDR3 covers 15 residues. CDR1 is SGHRS and CDR2 is YFSETQ in the germline V gene. CDR3 DNA sequence: TGCGCCAGCAGCTTCACGGGAGATGGCGCAGATACGCAGTATTTT. Translating it yields CASSFTGDGADTQYF.

This clonotype was detected a few times. V usage is TRBV27 and J usage is TRBJ2-1; 12 nucleotides agree with TRBD2. Germline CDR1 and CDR2: MNHEY and SMNVEV (reference sequence). The V segment lost 5 bases and the J segment 9 bases; nucleotides outside the gene matches: 11. The CDR3 has 16 residues. The CDR3 DNA follows: TGTGCCAGCAGTCTACAACTAGCGGGAGGCCGAGGTGAGCAGTTCTTC. Its protein product is CASSLQLAGGRGEQFF.

CDR3 in amino acids: CASSWTGSGELFF. Written as DNA, the CDR3 is TGTGCCAGCAGCTGGACGGGATCTGGGGAGCTGTTTTTT. The chain employs TRBV7-2 and TRBJ2-2; possible D gene TRBD2, 5 bases. This CDR3 region has 13 residues. Between the trimmed V and J ends, which lost 4 bases and 8 bases, there was a span of 11 bases. Germline loops: CDR1 SGHTA, CDR2 FQGNSA.

This clonotype showed up just a few times. V is TRBV6-5 and J is TRBJ2-1; D tentatively fits TRBD1 or TRBD2 (5 bases each). This CDR3 has 12 residues. Trimming removed 6 bases at V and 10 bases at J, with 13 bases between. From germline, CDR1 is MNHEY and CDR2 SVGAGI. The DNA of the CDR3 is TGTGCCAGCAGCCACGGGACGGCGGAGCAGTTCTTC. Translating gives CASSHGTAEQFF.

This clonotype has only a few counts. This chain links TRBV6-2 or TRBV6-3 with TRBJ2-7, with a tentative D call TRBD2 (5 bases). From germline, CDR1 is MNHEY and CDR2 SVGEGT. The germline V and J ends were trimmed by 7 bases and 2 bases, with 18 bases remaining between them. The length of the CDR3 is 15 residues. The CDR3: CASTPPFGLTYEQYF. The CDR3 region has the DNA TGTGCCAGCACCCCCCCCTTTGGACTTACCTACGAGCAGTACTTC.

This clonotype was found a few times. The chain is built from TRBV11-2 and TRBJ2-7, with a possible D match to TRBD2 (6 bases). Germline V lookup: CDR1 SGHAT, CDR2 FQNNGV. Trimming removed 4 bases from V and 1 base from J, with 11 bases in between. The CDR3 totals 14 residues. In DNA, the CDR3 is TGTGCCAGCAGCTCGGGGACTCCGTCCTACGAGCAGTACTTC. This gives the protein CASSSGTPSYEQYF. The full variable domain, its missing parts supplied by reference TRBV11-2 and TRBJ2-7, is EAGVAQSPRYKIIEKRQSVAFWCNPISGHATLYWYQQILGQGPKLLIQFQNNGVVDDSQLPKDRFSAERLKGVDSTLKIQPAKLEDSAVYLCASSSGTPSYEQYFGPGTRLTVT.

The chain recombines TRBV10-3 with TRBJ2-5, with D possibly matching TRBD2 (5 bases). The CDR3 contains 16 residues. From germline, CDR1 is ENHRY and CDR2 SYGVKD. V was shortened by 0 bases and J by 2 bases, with 13 bases between the two germline ends. The CDR3 is CAISESYLARQETQYF. The CDR3 coding sequence is TGTGCCATCAGTGAGTCTTATCTAGCCAGGCAAGAGACCCAGTACTTC.

The table lists this clonotype with a few counts. This chain uses TRBV7-9 with TRBJ1-5; tentatively, D is TRBD1 (6 bases). The germline V gene has CDR1 SEHNR and CDR2 FQNEAQ (reference sequence). Trimming left V 1 base short and J 7 bases short, with 11 bases between. The CDR3 covers 14 residues. The CDR3, as DNA: TGTGCCAGCAGCTTAGGGGCAGGGGAACAGCCCCAGCATTTT. Translating it yields CASSLGAGEQPQHF.